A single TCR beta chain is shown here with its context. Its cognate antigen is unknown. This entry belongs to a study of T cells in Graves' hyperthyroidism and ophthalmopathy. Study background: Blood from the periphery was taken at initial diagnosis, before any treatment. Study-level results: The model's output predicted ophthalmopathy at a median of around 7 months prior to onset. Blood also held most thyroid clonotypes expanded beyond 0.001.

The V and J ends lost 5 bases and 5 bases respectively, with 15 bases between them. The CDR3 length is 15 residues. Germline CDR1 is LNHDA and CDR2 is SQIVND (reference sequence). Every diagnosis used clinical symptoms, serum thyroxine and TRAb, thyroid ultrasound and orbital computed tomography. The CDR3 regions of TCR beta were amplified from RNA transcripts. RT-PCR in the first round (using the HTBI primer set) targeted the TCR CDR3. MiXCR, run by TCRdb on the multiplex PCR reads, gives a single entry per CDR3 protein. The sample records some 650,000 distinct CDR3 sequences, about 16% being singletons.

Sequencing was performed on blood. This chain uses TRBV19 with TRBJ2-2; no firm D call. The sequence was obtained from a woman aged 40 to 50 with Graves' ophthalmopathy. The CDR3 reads CASSQGLVRTGELFF. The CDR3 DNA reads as TGTGCCAGTAGTCAAGGGTTGGTTCGGACCGGGGAGCTGTTTTTT.